The present TCR beta chain was sequenced within a study of T-cell memory formation after mild COVID-19. Study context: Clustering of TCRs was largely donor specific. Whole-study findings and limits: Those CD4+ clones that contracted were mainly in CM and EM (CD8+ ones in EMRA). Clones contracting over day 15 to 85 were CD4/CD8 balanced, with later expanders leaning CD4+.

As to this clonotype: Its antigen is currently unknown.

Barcoded TCR alpha and TCR beta cDNA libraries with UMIs came from 5'RACE using constant-segment primers. TCRdb itself ran the 5' RACE reads through MiXCR, one entry per CDR3 protein. This sample has approximately 100,000 distinct CDR3 sequences, with roughly an eighth found just once. V dropped 0 bases and J dropped 3 bases, with 8 bases sitting between them. This CDR3 comprises 15 residues. Looked up from germline, CDR1 is LGHNA and CDR2 is YSLEER. The origin of this receptor is an adult woman who had mild COVID-19 (a few samples of this study predate the infection). Cell type and time point are not known. Specimen: PBMCs or a T cell subset sorted from them (not recorded which). J is TRBJ2-2 and V is TRBV4-3, with D tentatively TRBD1 (5 bases). The CDR3 protein is CASSQDRADTGELFF. The CDR3 region has the DNA TGCGCCAGCAGCCAAGACAGGGCGGACACCGGGGAGCTGTTTTTT.